This T cell receptor (beta chain) was recovered during a study of T cells in Graves' hyperthyroidism and ophthalmopathy. Regarding the study as a whole: Blood also showed most of the thyroid clonotypes that were expanded above 0.001. The model forecast ophthalmopathy, anticipating it by a median around 6.5 months before onset.

Amplified TCR beta CDR3 regions came from RNA transcripts. TCR CDR3 underwent first-round RT-PCR with the HTBI primer set. One entry per CDR3 protein, called by TCRdb with MiXCR from the multiplex PCR reads. The sample holds roughly 580,000 distinct CDR3 sequences, about 15% seen once. This clonotype was found many times. Its antigen is unidentified. CDR3 size: 15 residues. V lost 3 bases, J lost 5 bases, and 9 bases stayed unmatched. Germline V CDR1 and CDR2: SGDLS, YYNGEE. Uncontrolled infection, other autoimmune disease, pregnancy and lactation each barred patients from inclusion. From approximately 9.1 ml of fresh peripheral blood, PBMCs were isolated.

This clonotype originated in a woman aged 25-40 years with Graves' hyperthyroidism that later progressed to Graves' ophthalmopathy. The V gene is TRBV9, the J gene TRBJ2-5; 8 bases line up with TRBD1. The source material was blood. The CDR3 protein is CASSARTGKDETQYF. CDR3 sequence (DNA): TGTGCCAGCAGCGCTAGGACAGGGAAGGACGAGACCCAGTACTTC.